The 10 T cell receptor beta chains listed next were all sequenced from one sample in a study of shared clonotypes between healthy human individuals. Method: immunoSEQ multiplex PCR; TCRdb's copy keeps in-frame clones and lacks some. The sample has 2,500,000 or so clones, 85% to 95% seen once. Sequences were obtained from naive CD4+ T cells from PBMCs. Stated subset: CD45RA+ positively selected. These receptors were taken from a man younger than 35 in good health. Some clones in this sample may be carry-over from other donors' samples.

This clone has just one count. The V call is TRBV18, the J call TRBJ2-7; 7 bases line up with TRBD2. This CDR3 spans 15 amino acids. In germline, CDR1 is KGHSH, CDR2 LQKENI. V trimming: 2 bases; J trimming: 0 bases; junction bases outside the gene matches: 4. The CDR3 protein is CASSPTSATSYEQYF. The CDR3 DNA sequence: TGTGCCAGCTCACCAACTAGCGCGACCTCCTACGAGCAGTACTTC.

This clone occurred once. V is TRBV19 and J is TRBJ2-3; 8 nucleotides match TRBD2. The CDR3 is 14 amino acids. The trim removed 7 bases at V and 2 bases at J, leaving 5 bases unmatched. Germline-derived CDR1 and CDR2 are LNHDA and SQIVND (reference sequence). The CDR3 region has the DNA TGTGCCAGTATCCCAGCGGGAGCCACAGATACGCAGTATTTT. Protein sequence: CASIPAGATDTQYF.

The chain employs TRBV5-1 and TRBJ1-4; D is perhaps TRBD1 (6 bases). CDR3 size: 15 residues. Trimming removed 1 base from V and 5 bases from J, with 12 bases in between. Germline assignment: CDR1 SGHRS and CDR2 YFSETQ. The CDR3 DNA reads as TGCGCCAGCAGCTTGTTAGGGGGAGGAAATGAAAAACTGTTTTTT. Its translation: CASSLLGGGNEKLFF.

This chain uses TRBV6-1 with TRBJ1-2; unclear D gene. CDR1 and CDR2 from the germline V gene are MNHNS and SASEGT. Between the trimmed V and J ends, which lost 2 bases and 0 bases, there was a span of 7 bases. The CDR3 is made up of 14 amino acids. This CDR3 is CASSEFPTNYGYTF. DNA of the CDR3: TGTGCCAGCAGTGAATTCCCTACTAACTATGGCTACACCTTC.

This chain joins TRBV5-1 and TRBJ1-1; TRBD1 is a possible D gene (5 bases). With 5 bases removed from V and 4 bases from J, the gap between germline ends came to 9 bases. Germline CDR1 is SGHRS and CDR2 is YFSETQ. There are 12 residues in the CDR3. CDR3 protein: CASRDIGTEAFF. The CDR3 DNA is TGCGCCAGCAGGGACATAGGCACTGAAGCTTTCTTT.

The rearrangement links TRBV5-1 to TRBJ2-3, with 15 bases matching TRBD2. This CDR3 spans 17 amino acids. V shed 6 bases, J shed 1 base, and the junction held 6 bases outside the gene matches. Germline-derived CDR1 and CDR2 are SGHRS and YFSETQ. The CDR3: CASKGGLAGGRTDTQYF. The DNA of the CDR3 is TGCGCCAGCAAAGGGGGACTAGCGGGAGGACGCACAGATACGCAGTATTTT.

V gene TRBV5-4 combines with J gene TRBJ1-2; 7 bases are a match to TRBD1. The CDR3 has 14 amino acids. J gave up 4 bases and V 4 bases, and 7 bases lay outside the gene matches. Germline V CDR1 and CDR2: SGHNT, YYREEE (reference sequence). The CDR3 reads CASSVPGGGYGYTF. CDR3 coding DNA: TGTGCCAGCAGCGTCCCAGGGGGGGGCTATGGCTACACCTTC.

This clone was detected once. This chain uses TRBV7-2 with TRBJ2-1, with a tentative D call TRBD2 (6 bases). Germline-derived CDR1 and CDR2 are SGHTA and FQGNSA. The CDR3 has 18 amino acids. V was cut by 2 bases and J by 1 base, with 18 bases left in between. CDR3 protein: CASSLWSPGVGSYNEQFF. CDR3 nucleotides: TGTGCCAGCAGCTTATGGTCTCCGGGAGTGGGGTCCTACAATGAGCAGTTCTTC. The full variable domain, its missing parts supplied by reference TRBV7-2 and TRBJ2-1, is GAGVSQSPSNKVTEKGKDVELRCDPISGHTALYWYRQSLGQGLEFLIYFQGNSAPDKSGLPSDRFSAERTGGSVSTLTIQRTQQEDSAVYLCASSLWSPGVGSYNEQFFGPGTRLTVL.

The rearrangement uses TRBV7-2 and TRBJ1-2, with D possibly being TRBD1 (5 bases). The CDR3 contains 13 residues. The germline V gene has CDR1 SGHTA and CDR2 FQGNSA. The V end was cut by 5 bases, the J end by 4 bases, with 11 bases between. Here the CDR3 reads CASSQEGLYGYTF. The CDR3, as DNA: TGTGCCAGCAGCCAGGAGGGGCTCTATGGCTACACCTTC. Filled out from reference TRBV7-2 and TRBJ1-2, the complete variable domain reads GAGVSQSPSNKVTEKGKDVELRCDPISGHTALYWYRQSLGQGLEFLIYFQGNSAPDKSGLPSDRFSAERTGGSVSTLTIQRTQQEDSAVYLCASSQEGLYGYTFGSGTRLTVV.

This clone occurred once. V usage is TRBV6-1 and J usage is TRBJ1-1; D gene unclear. There are 13 residues in the CDR3. Trimming took off 2 bases at V and 8 bases at J, with 12 bases between the two ends. Germline CDR1 is MNHNS and CDR2 is SASEGT. As DNA, the CDR3 is TGTGCCAGCAGTGAATCCGGGCGGCTAGAAGCTTTCTTT. Protein: CASSESGRLEAFF.